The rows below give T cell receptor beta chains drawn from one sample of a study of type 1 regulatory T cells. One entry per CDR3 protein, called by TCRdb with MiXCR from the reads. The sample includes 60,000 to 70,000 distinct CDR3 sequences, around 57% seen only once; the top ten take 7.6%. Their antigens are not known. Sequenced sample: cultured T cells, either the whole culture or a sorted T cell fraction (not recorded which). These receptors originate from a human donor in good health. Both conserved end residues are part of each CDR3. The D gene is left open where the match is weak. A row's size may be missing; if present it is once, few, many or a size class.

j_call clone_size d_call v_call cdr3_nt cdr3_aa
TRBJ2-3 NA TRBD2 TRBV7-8 TGTGCCAGCAGCTATCAGACTAGCGGGGCCTCGGGGACGCAGTATTTT CASSYQTSGASGTQYF
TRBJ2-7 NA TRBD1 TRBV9 TGTGCCAGCAGCACCCGGGACAGGGACCACGAGCAGTACTTC CASSTRDRDHEQYF
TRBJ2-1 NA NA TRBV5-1 TGCGCCAGCAGCTCGGAGGGGAGGTACAATGAGCAGTTCTTC CASSSEGRYNEQFF
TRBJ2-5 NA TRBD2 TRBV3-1 TGTGCCAGCAGCCAAGGGACTAGCGGATACCAAGAGACCCAGTACTTC CASSQGTSGYQETQYF
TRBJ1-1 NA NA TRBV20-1 TGCAGTGCTTTGCCCCTCACTGAAGCTTTCTTT CSALPLTEAFF
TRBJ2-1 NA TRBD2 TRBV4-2 TGTGCCAGCAGCCAAGTCTCCCCAGCGGGAGATGAGCAGTTCTTC CASSQVSPAGDEQFF
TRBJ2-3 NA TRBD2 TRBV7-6 TGTGCCAGCAGCTTAGGGACTAGCGGCATAGATACGCAGTATTTT CASSLGTSGIDTQYF
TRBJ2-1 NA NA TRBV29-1 TGCAGCGTTGTGGCAGCGGCGCATTCCGAGGGGAGCTCCTACAATGAGCAGTTCTTC CSVVAAAHSEGSSYNEQFF
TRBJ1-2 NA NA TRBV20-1 TGCAGTGCTAGTCAGGGACTCTATGGCTACACCTTC CSASQGLYGYTF
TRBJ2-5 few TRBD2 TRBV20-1 TGCAGTGCTATCATCCCCGGGGGGCAAGAGACCCAGTACTTC CSAIIPGGQETQYF
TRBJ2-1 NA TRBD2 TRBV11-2 TGTGCCAGCAGCTTAGATACTAGCGGGAGGGCCTACAATGAGCAGTTCTTC CASSLDTSGRAYNEQFF
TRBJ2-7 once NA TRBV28 TGTGCCAGCAGCCATCTCCTGCCCAAGGGGAACACCTACGAGCAGTACTTC CASSHLLPKGNTYEQYF
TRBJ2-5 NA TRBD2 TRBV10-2 TGCGCCAGCAGGACTAGCGGGCAAGAGACCCAGTACTTC CASRTSGQETQYF
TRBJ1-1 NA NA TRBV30 TGTGCCTGGAGTGTAGTCCCAGCGTCGGAAGCTTTCTTT CAWSVVPASEAFF
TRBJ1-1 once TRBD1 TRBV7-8 TGTGCCAGCAGCTCCCTCCGGGACAGGGGCACTGAAGCTTTCTTT CASSSLRDRGTEAFF
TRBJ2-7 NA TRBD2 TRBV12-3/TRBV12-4 TGTGCCAGCAGTTTAGGTGCGGGGGGCGAGCAGTACTTC CASSLGAGGEQYF
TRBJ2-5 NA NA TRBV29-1 TGCAGCGTGCGGCGGGGCCAAGAGACCCAGTACTTC CSVRRGQETQYF
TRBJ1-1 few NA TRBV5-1 TGCGCCAGCAGCTTGTCAGGGTGGAACACTGAAGCTTTCTTT CASSLSGWNTEAFF
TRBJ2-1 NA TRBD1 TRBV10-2 TGCGCCAGCAAGGGACAGGGGGCCCTGTCGAGGGACAATGAGCAGTTCTTC CASKGQGALSRDNEQFF
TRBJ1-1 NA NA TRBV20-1 TGCAGTGCTATGGGGCCTAACACTGAAGCTTTCTTT CSAMGPNTEAFF
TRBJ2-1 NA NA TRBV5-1 TGCGCCAGCAGCTTACTAGCAACTGAGCAGTTCTTC CASSLLATEQFF
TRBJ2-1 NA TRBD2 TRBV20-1 TGCAGTGCCAGGAACACTAGCGGGCCGGGAGGCTGGTTCTTC CSARNTSGPGGWFF
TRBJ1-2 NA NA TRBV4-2 TGTGCCAGCAGTCCCACCCTTACCTTCTATGGCTACACCTTC CASSPTLTFYGYTF
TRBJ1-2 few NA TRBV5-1 TGCGCCAGCAGCTCGGAAGGGACGTTTGGCTACACCTTC CASSSEGTFGYTF
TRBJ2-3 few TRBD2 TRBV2 TGTGCCAGTAGCGGGAGGGCCACAGATACGCAGTATTTT CASSGRATDTQYF
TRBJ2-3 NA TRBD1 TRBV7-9 TGTGCCAGCAGCTTATTGACAGGGTCCCGCACAGATACGCAGTATTTT CASSLLTGSRTDTQYF
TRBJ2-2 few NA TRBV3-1 TGTGCCAGCAGCCATATGAGGACAACAAGTGGCACCGGGGAGCTGTTTTTT CASSHMRTTSGTGELFF
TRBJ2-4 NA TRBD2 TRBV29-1 TGCAGCGTTGAGAGGTCTAGCGGGAGTAGCCGGGCCAAAAACATTCAGTACTTC CSVERSSGSSRAKNIQYF
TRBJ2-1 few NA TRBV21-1 TGTGCCAGCACCTGGACGCGCTCCTACAATGAGCAGTTCTTC CASTWTRSYNEQFF
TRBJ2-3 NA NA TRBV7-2 TGTGCCACCTCACCACCCTCCCCTACGCAGTATTTT CATSPPSPTQYF
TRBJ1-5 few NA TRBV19 TGTGCCAGTAGTATAGAGGGTCAGCCCCAGCATTTT CASSIEGQPQHF
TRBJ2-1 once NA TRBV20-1 TGCAGTGCTGCCGGTCGGACCAGCCAAAGCAACAATGAGCAGTTCTTC CSAAGRTSQSNNEQFF
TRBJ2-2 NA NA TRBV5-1 TGCGCCAGCAGCTTGCGTTATGTTCGTAGTGGGCGGGAGAACACCGGGGAGCTGTTTTTT CASSLRYVRSGRENTGELFF
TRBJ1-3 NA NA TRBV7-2 TGTGCCAGCAGCTTAGTTCAGGGATCAGCTGGAAACACCATATATTTT CASSLVQGSAGNTIYF
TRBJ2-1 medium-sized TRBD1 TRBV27 TGTGCCAGCAGTATCAGACAGGGGGCTGCCAATGAGCAGTTCTTC CASSIRQGAANEQFF
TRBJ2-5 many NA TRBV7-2 TGTGCCAGCAGTAAAGAGGCCCCTTCGGACCAGTACTTC CASSKEAPSDQYF
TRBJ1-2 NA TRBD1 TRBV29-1 TGCAGCGTTGAAGGGATTCAGGGGGCAGGGGATGGCTACACCTTC CSVEGIQGAGDGYTF
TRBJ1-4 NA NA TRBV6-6 TGTGCCAGCGGACGCCGTGGGACCGAGGGAGAAAAACTGTTTTTT CASGRRGTEGEKLFF
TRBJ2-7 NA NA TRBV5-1 TGCGCCAGCAGCTTGGAGGCAGGGGCCAACTACGAGCAGTACTTC CASSLEAGANYEQYF
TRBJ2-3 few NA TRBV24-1 TGTGCCACCAGTGATCCGGAGGCGACGGGGCCAGATACGCAGTATTTT CATSDPEATGPDTQYF
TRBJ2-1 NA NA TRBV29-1 TGCAGCGTTGAAAGGAATAATGAGCAGTTCTTC CSVERNNEQFF
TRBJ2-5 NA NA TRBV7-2 TGTGCCAGCAGCTTAGAGTCGTGGGGCCAAGAGACCCAGTACTTC CASSLESWGQETQYF
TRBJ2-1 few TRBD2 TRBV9 TGTGCCAGCAGCGTAGCGGCACTAGCGAGCGTGAATGAGCAGTTCTTC CASSVAALASVNEQFF
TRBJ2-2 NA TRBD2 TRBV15 TGTGCCACCGGGAGGGGCGGGGGGTTTGACACCGGGGAGCTGTTTTTT CATGRGGGFDTGELFF
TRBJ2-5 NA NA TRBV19 TGTGCCAGTAGTATCGGCCAGGGTGGAGAGACCCAGTACTTC CASSIGQGGETQYF
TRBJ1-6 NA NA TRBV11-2 TGTGCCAGCAGCTTAGTTGGGACGGGACTCTCACCCCTCCACTTT CASSLVGTGLSPLHF
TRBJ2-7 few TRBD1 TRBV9 TGTGCCAGCAGCATCGGACAGGGCGGGTACTACGAGCAGTACTTC CASSIGQGGYYEQYF